This T cell receptor (beta chain) was sequenced in a study of blood T cell repertoires in COVID-19 (dated by TCRdb to 2020 to 2022). For the wider study: Samples covering the acute and convalescent phases of COVID-19 were provided by collaborators in the United States, Italy and Spain. The prospective study material was composed of cDNA or gDNA derived from T cells, B-cell-depleted T cells, or PBMCs. Samples came from the ongoing ImmuneRACE study (first 160 participants) plus 1,254 subjects from 6 global collaborators. A de-identified subject ID, COVID-19 status, age in years and sex were almost always included in the sample metadata. The repertoires were released in a freely available public database intended as a resource for research on the immune response to SARS-CoV-2. The dataset comprised deeply sampled blood TCRbeta repertoires from subjects exposed to, actively infected with, or recovered from COVID-19. HLA class I and class II types, where available, came from metadata supplied by the sample provider rather than from assay-based typing.

Whole blood was collected in K2EDTA tubes by collaborating institutions according to the institutions' own protocols. Collaborator samples were shipped for TCRbeta analysis as frozen whole blood, isolated PBMCs, or DNA extracted from either sample type. Measured from the cysteine to the phenylalanine, the CDR3 is 13 residues long. Only the CDR3 DNA stays, 39 bases, in frame from base 1. Trimming costs V 8 bases and J 1 base, and their ends lie 11 bases apart. CDR1 GTSNPN and CDR2 SVGIG were looked up in the germline V gene (reference sequence). The immunoSEQ Assay, a bias-controlled multiplex PCR, was used to amplify TCRbeta CDR3 regions from genomic DNA. The paper's processing steps were these. The number of nucleated cells in each sample was estimated by amplification of reference gene primers within the assay. To quantify the absolute abundance of each unique TCRbeta CDR3 rearrangement, sequence reads were collapsed and filtered. For each sample, productive Simpson clonality was calculated as the square root of Simpson's diversity index across productive rearrangements. The table was pulled from immuneACCESS by TCRdb, which kept in-frame rearrangements only. Such tables lose some clones; where checked, under half of the loss comes from unresolved V genes, and the rest has no known cause. D and trimming were read from the DNA, whereas the V and J calls and clone size are those reported in that table. The sample yields roughly 70,000 clones; about four fifths were counted once. The top ten clones comprise around 10% of the sample.

Note on this clone: No antigen is known for it. No base quality values were provided; no much bigger clone lies one nucleotide off.

The research as a whole found: Clinical and demographic metadata were provided uncurated, with the amount varying by source and participant.

The rearranged chain carries TRBV30 and TRBJ2-2, with the D gene too uncertain to name. The sequenced sample consisted of peripheral blood. The source of this sequence is a human donor in a cohort sampled during active COVID-19. The DNA reads as follows: TGTGCCCAAAGAGTTGGGAACACCGGGGAGCTGTTTTTT. It translates as CAQRVGNTGELFF.